This is a list of T cell receptor beta chains from one sample in a study of human T cells and chemical hapten exposure. TCRdb re-derived calls from the RACE reads in MiXCR, one entry per CDR3 protein. The sample yields around 100,000 distinct CDR3 sequences, approximately 10% seen once. This specimen was whole blood, taken in connection with sensitization to the hapten diphenylcyclopropenone (DPC). The receptor source for this set is a woman in her thirties or forties with alopecia areata. Some clones in this sample may be carry-over from other donors' samples. The CDR3 runs from the conserved cysteine through the conserved F or W. Fields, in order: V gene, J gene, clone size, D gene, CDR3 DNA, CDR3 protein. The D gene is left open where the match is weak. The listing skips clone size in some rows; elsewhere it reads once, few, many or a size class.

>TRBV7-6|TRBJ2-7|many|NA
TGTGCCAGCAGCTTAGAAGGGATGGAGCAGTACTTC
CASSLEGMEQYF
>TRBV6-1|TRBJ2-2|NA|NA
TGTGCCAGCAGAAAGCGGACCGGGGAGCTGTTTTTT
CASRKRTGELFF
>TRBV7-2|TRBJ2-7|few|NA
TGTGCCAGCAGCTTAGGGGTTAGCGGCACCTACGAGCAGTACTTC
CASSLGVSGTYEQYF
>TRBV20-1|TRBJ2-1|few|TRBD2
TGCAGTGCCACCGGGACTAGCGGCTCACGGTACAATGAGCAGTTCTTC
CSATGTSGSRYNEQFF
>TRBV6-2/TRBV6-3|TRBJ2-3|few|TRBD1
TGTGCCAGCAACACCGACAGGGGGCAGGTGGATACGCAGTATTTT
CASNTDRGQVDTQYF
>TRBV12-3/TRBV12-4|TRBJ1-1|many|NA
TGTGCCAGCACCCCTTGGGGGGGGAACACTGAAGCTTTCTTT
CASTPWGGNTEAFF
>TRBV10-3|TRBJ2-5|many|NA
TGTGCCATCAGTGCGGCAGCCCTCCAAGAGACCCAGTACTTC
CAISAAALQETQYF
>TRBV7-2|TRBJ1-1|few|TRBD1
TGTGCCAGCAGCCAAATGATAACAGGGGGGTTCACTGAAGCTTTCTTT
CASSQMITGGFTEAFF
>TRBV19|TRBJ1-1|NA|NA
TGTGCCAGTAGTATCTCCCACGGGGGTTTGCACACTGAAGCTTTCTTT
CASSISHGGLHTEAFF
>TRBV7-9|TRBJ2-2|few|NA
TGTGCCAGCAGCTTATTTGTCGGGGAGCTGTTTTTT
CASSLFVGELFF
>TRBV28|TRBJ2-7|few|TRBD2
TGTGCCAGCAGAGTTTTGGCTAGCGGCTCCTACGAGCAGTACTTC
CASRVLASGSYEQYF
>TRBV27|TRBJ1-6|many|NA
TGTGCCAGCAGTTTAGGGGTTAATTCACCCCTCCACTTT
CASSLGVNSPLHF
>TRBV5-1|TRBJ2-7|many|NA
TGCGCCAGCAGCTTGGGACAGGAGCTCTACGAGCAGTACTTC
CASSLGQELYEQYF
>TRBV20-1|TRBJ2-1|few|TRBD2
TGCAGTGCTAGAGTCGTTAGCGGGGGAATACCCTACAATGAGCAGTTCTTC
CSARVVSGGIPYNEQFF
>TRBV6-6|TRBJ1-5|many|NA
TGTGCCACAGGGACGGGGAGCCTTAGCAATCAGCCCCAGCATTTT
CATGTGSLSNQPQHF
>TRBV7-2|TRBJ2-3|many|TRBD2
TGTGCCAGCAGCCTAGGGTCGAGCGGGAGCGGCACAGATACGCAGTATTTT
CASSLGSSGSGTDTQYF
>TRBV12-3/TRBV12-4|TRBJ1-1|few|NA
TGTGCCAGCAGTTTTCAGGGGCCCTACACTGAAGCTTTCTTT
CASSFQGPYTEAFF
>TRBV6-2/TRBV6-3|TRBJ1-2|NA|TRBD1
TGTGCCAGTGGGGACAGCTACTATGGCTACACCTTC
CASGDSYYGYTF
>TRBV12-3/TRBV12-4|TRBJ2-4|few|TRBD1
TGTGCCAGCAGTTCGGACAGGGGAAACATTCAGTACTTC
CASSSDRGNIQYF
>TRBV7-9|TRBJ1-3|many|NA
TGTGCCAGCAGCCCTCGACAGCGCTCTGGAAACACCATATATTTT
CASSPRQRSGNTIYF
>TRBV4-2|TRBJ2-3|many|TRBD2
TGTGCCAGCGCCCCCCTTGCGGGGGGGCCAGATACGCAGTATTTT
CASAPLAGGPDTQYF
>TRBV7-2|TRBJ1-5|NA|NA
TGTGCCAGCAGCCCCCGACCCCTAAGACTGGATCGCAATCAGCCCCAGCATTTT
CASSPRPLRLDRNQPQHF
>TRBV18|TRBJ2-7|NA|NA
TGTGCCAGCTCGCCACGGGACGGACACTACGAGCAGTACTTC
CASSPRDGHYEQYF
>TRBV7-3|TRBJ2-5|NA|TRBD1
TGTGCCAGCAGCGCGACAGGGTACCAAGAGACCCAGTACTTC
CASSATGYQETQYF
>TRBV4-3|TRBJ1-5|NA|TRBD1
TGCGCCAGCAGCCAAGTTGCCCCTGGACAGGGCCTAGGGCCCCAGCATTTT
CASSQVAPGQGLGPQHF
>TRBV29-1|TRBJ1-3|NA|NA
TGCAGCGTTGGAGGGAGCTCTGGAAACACCATATATTTT
CSVGGSSGNTIYF
>TRBV6-2/TRBV6-3|TRBJ2-7|many|NA
TGTGCCAGCAACCTAGGAGGGCCGGGATCCTACGAGCAGTACTTC
CASNLGGPGSYEQYF
>TRBV11-1|TRBJ2-5|few|TRBD1
TGTGCCAGCAGCCCGAGGGGACAGGGCCGGGGCCAAGAGACCCAGTACTTC
CASSPRGQGRGQETQYF
>TRBV20-1|TRBJ2-4|few|NA
TGCAGTGCTAGAGGACTAGGGGTCGGCATTCAGTACTTC
CSARGLGVGIQYF
>TRBV27|TRBJ1-5|few|NA
TGTGCCAGCAGCAGCGGGCGGGGAAATAGCAATCAGCCCCAGCATTTT
CASSSGRGNSNQPQHF
>TRBV7-6|TRBJ2-2|few|NA
TGTGCCAGCAGCTTAGCCGCCGCAGGGATCGGGGAGCTGTTTTTT
CASSLAAAGIGELFF
>TRBV7-2|TRBJ1-1|many|NA
TGTGCCAGCAGCTTAGACAGGAGGAACACTGAAGCTTTCTTT
CASSLDRRNTEAFF
>TRBV21-1|TRBJ2-2|NA|NA
TGTGCCAGCAGCAAAGAGGCCCCAGGACAGGGGGCGCTCGCCGGGGAGCTGTTTTTT
CASSKEAPGQGALAGELFF
>TRBV7-3|TRBJ2-6|many|TRBD2
TGTGCCAGCAGCTTAATGCGGGGGGCCTCTGGGGCCAACGTCCTGACTTTC
CASSLMRGASGANVLTF
>TRBV28|TRBJ2-7|many|NA
TGTGCCAGCAATTCGGGCTTGGCGGACAACTACGAGCAGTACTTC
CASNSGLADNYEQYF
>TRBV4-3|TRBJ2-1|many|NA
TGCGCCAGCAGCCAAGATAGGGTTGAGCAGTTCTTC
CASSQDRVEQFF
>TRBV5-1|TRBJ2-7|NA|NA
TGCGCCAGCAGCTTGCGGAGTTCCTACGAGCAGTACTTC
CASSLRSSYEQYF
>TRBV10-3|TRBJ1-5|NA|TRBD1
TGTGCCATCAGTGAGGGACAGGGGCGAAATCAGCCCCAGCATTTT
CAISEGQGRNQPQHF
>TRBV7-9|TRBJ2-1|NA|NA
TGTGCCAGCAGCCTCAGCAGGAATGAGCAGTTCTTC
CASSLSRNEQFF
>TRBV20-1|TRBJ2-4|many|NA
TGCAGTGCTAGAGACCCCCTGGAGTGGAACATTCAGTACTTC
CSARDPLEWNIQYF
>TRBV7-2|TRBJ2-7|NA|NA
TGTGCCAGCAGCTCTAGCCGGGGTCTCGAGCAGTACTTC
CASSSSRGLEQYF
>TRBV7-7|TRBJ2-1|NA|NA
TGTGCCAGCAGCCCCCTCGTTATGACGGACAATGAGCAGTTCTTC
CASSPLVMTDNEQFF
>TRBV6-6|TRBJ1-5|few|NA
TGTGCCAGCAGTATGGGGGGGGCGGGTCAGCCCCAGCATTTT
CASSMGGAGQPQHF
>TRBV6-2/TRBV6-3|TRBJ2-7|NA|NA
TGTGCCAGCAGTACGGTCCCCTACGAGCAGTACTTC
CASSTVPYEQYF
>TRBV29-1|TRBJ2-3|NA|NA
TGCAGCGTTGAAGTGGGTACGCAGTATTTT
CSVEVGTQYF
>TRBV9|TRBJ2-5|NA|TRBD2
TGTGCCAGCAGCGTGACTAGCGGCGAGACCCAGTACTTC
CASSVTSGETQYF
>TRBV29-1|TRBJ2-5|NA|NA
TGCAGCGTAGGGAGAGGGGAGACCCAGTACTTC
CSVGRGETQYF
>TRBV18|TRBJ2-7|few|TRBD1
TGTGCCAGCTCAGCCGGGACAGGGGGCGGCGAGCAGTACTTC
CASSAGTGGGEQYF
>TRBV6-5|TRBJ1-2|many|NA
TGTGCCAGCAGCCGCCCTGACGCCGGGAACTATGGCTACACCTTC
CASSRPDAGNYGYTF
>TRBV4-2|TRBJ2-3|NA|NA
TGTGCCAGCAGCCAAGAATCCGATACGCAGTATTTT
CASSQESDTQYF
>TRBV4-1|TRBJ2-1|NA|TRBD2
TGCGCCAGCAGCCAAGGGCAGCTAGCGGGCCTCAACCGGTTCTTC
CASSQGQLAGLNRFF
>TRBV11-3|TRBJ2-5|NA|TRBD2
TGTGCCAGCAGCCCGGGGGGGGATAAGACCCAGTACTTC
CASSPGGDKTQYF
>TRBV18|TRBJ2-1|many|TRBD1
TGTGCCAGCTCACCACTCCGGACCGGGACAGGGGACAATGAGCAGTTCTTC
CASSPLRTGTGDNEQFF
>TRBV5-4|TRBJ1-5|many|TRBD1
TGTGCCAGCAGCTCGGGACAGGGGGAGCAGCCCCAGCATTTT
CASSSGQGEQPQHF
>TRBV7-2|TRBJ1-5|few|TRBD1
TGTGCCAGCAGCCCGCAGGGGGATCAGCCCCAGCATTTT
CASSPQGDQPQHF
>TRBV6-1|TRBJ1-4|many|NA
TGTGCCAGCAGTGAAGCAGACAACCTGGGACTGTTTTTT
CASSEADNLGLFF
>TRBV14|TRBJ2-1|many|NA
TGTGCCAGCAGCCTTTCCCTCGTTCTACCCTACAATGAGCAGTTCTTC
CASSLSLVLPYNEQFF